The clone carrying this T cell receptor beta chain was found once. The CDR3 is 11 amino acids. Deletions cut 3 bases from V and 11 bases from J, with 10 bases between. The germline V gene has CDR1 MNHEY and CDR2 SVGEGT. This record belongs to a study of blood T cell repertoires in COVID-19. Clones were sequenced by immunoSEQ multiplex PCR, and TCRdb holds only the in-frame ones, with some missing. The sample yields about 410,000 clones, approximately 89% seen once. Specimen: peripheral blood. The J gene is TRBJ1-1, the V gene TRBV6-2 or TRBV6-3; D gene ambiguous. The TCR originated in a woman aged 40 to 50 with COVID-19, enrolled during active disease. CDR3 region: CASSYGRVAFF. The DNA for the CDR3 is TGTGCCAGCAGTTATGGCCGGGTGGCTTTCTTT.